A selection of T cell receptor beta chains follows, all from one sample in a study of vaccination effects on CD4 cells after COVID-19. Their target antigens are unknown. Method: immunoSEQ multiplex PCR; TCRdb's copy keeps in-frame clones and lacks some. This sample has tens of thousands of clones, with 72% found just once. The sequencing here drew on CD4+ T cells from PBMCs cultured with HCoV-NL63 spike peptides, taken after COVID-19 vaccination. The receptors derive from a human donor who received a COVID-19 vaccine. The CDR3 runs from the conserved cysteine through the conserved F or W. The D gene is left open where the match is weak. Size is omitted from some rows. Given values are once, few, many or a class for expanded clones.

j_call: TRBJ2-1; d_call: NA; clone_size: NA; v_call: TRBV7-2; cdr3_aa: CASSLTQYNEQFF; cdr3_nt: TGTGCCAGCAGCTTAACTCAGTACAATGAGCAGTTCTTC
j_call: TRBJ1-2; d_call: TRBD1; clone_size: few; v_call: TRBV2; cdr3_aa: CASSERGLSYGYTF; cdr3_nt: TGTGCCAGCAGTGAAAGGGGGCTTAGCTATGGCTACACCTTC
j_call: TRBJ2-3; d_call: NA; clone_size: NA; v_call: TRBV5-1; cdr3_aa: CASRTGPTSDTQYF; cdr3_nt: TGCGCCAGCAGAACAGGGCCTACCTCAGATACGCAGTATTTT
j_call: TRBJ1-3; d_call: TRBD1; clone_size: NA; v_call: TRBV19; cdr3_aa: CASSRDREGSGNTIYF; cdr3_nt: TGTGCCAGTAGTAGGGACAGGGAGGGGTCTGGAAACACCATATATTTT
j_call: TRBJ2-5; d_call: TRBD2; clone_size: NA; v_call: TRBV7-6; cdr3_aa: CASSFRTSEQETQYF; cdr3_nt: TGTGCCAGCAGCTTCCGGACTAGCGAGCAAGAGACCCAGTACTTC
j_call: TRBJ2-1; d_call: NA; clone_size: NA; v_call: TRBV7-8; cdr3_aa: CASSPLQGIFYNEQFF; cdr3_nt: TGTGCCAGCAGCCCCTTACAGGGTATCTTTTACAATGAGCAGTTCTTC
j_call: TRBJ2-2; d_call: TRBD1; clone_size: NA; v_call: TRBV29-1; cdr3_aa: CSVENPGTAGELFF; cdr3_nt: TGCAGCGTTGAAAATCCCGGGACAGCCGGGGAGCTGTTTTTT
j_call: TRBJ1-6; d_call: TRBD1; clone_size: NA; v_call: TRBV30; cdr3_aa: CAWSVEPGQGLHF; cdr3_nt: TGTGCCTGGAGTGTAGAACCGGGACAGGGCCTCCACTTT
j_call: TRBJ1-3; d_call: NA; clone_size: few; v_call: TRBV5-1; cdr3_aa: CASSFGDKAGNTIYF; cdr3_nt: TGCGCCAGCAGCTTCGGGGATAAAGCTGGAAACACCATATATTTT
j_call: TRBJ2-7; d_call: NA; clone_size: NA; v_call: TRBV12-5; cdr3_aa: CASGSGSYEQYF; cdr3_nt: TGTGCTAGTGGGTCGGGGTCCTACGAGCAGTACTTC
j_call: TRBJ1-3; d_call: NA; clone_size: NA; v_call: TRBV21-1; cdr3_aa: CASSRDPQGSGNTIYF; cdr3_nt: TGTGCCAGCAGCAGAGACCCTCAAGGTTCCGGAAACACCATATATTTT
j_call: TRBJ1-1; d_call: TRBD1; clone_size: once; v_call: TRBV5-1; cdr3_aa: CASSLRWGQGRTEAFF; cdr3_nt: TGCGCCAGCAGCTTGAGATGGGGACAGGGGAGAACTGAAGCTTTCTTT
j_call: TRBJ2-1; d_call: NA; clone_size: NA; v_call: TRBV5-1; cdr3_aa: CASSLATTEGEQFF; cdr3_nt: TGCGCCAGCAGCTTGGCAACCACGGAGGGGGAGCAGTTCTTC
j_call: TRBJ2-3; d_call: TRBD2; clone_size: NA; v_call: TRBV9; cdr3_aa: CASGTTAGGQSGTDTQYF; cdr3_nt: TGTGCCAGCGGGACGACGGCGGGGGGGCAGTCGGGCACAGATACGCAGTATTTT
j_call: TRBJ1-2; d_call: NA; clone_size: NA; v_call: TRBV5-1; cdr3_aa: CASSLGLRYGYTF; cdr3_nt: TGCGCCAGCAGCTTGGGACTTCGCTATGGCTACACCTTC
j_call: TRBJ2-3; d_call: NA; clone_size: NA; v_call: TRBV5-6; cdr3_aa: CASTIKGRRRADTQYF; cdr3_nt: TGTGCCAGCACCATAAAGGGTCGCCGCCGCGCAGATACGCAGTATTTT
j_call: TRBJ1-2; d_call: NA; clone_size: NA; v_call: TRBV5-1; cdr3_aa: CASSLSGGFVSRSGYTF; cdr3_nt: TGCGCCAGCAGCTTGTCGGGCGGGTTCGTTTCACGGTCCGGCTACACCTTC
j_call: TRBJ1-5; d_call: NA; clone_size: NA; v_call: TRBV6-1; cdr3_aa: CASSEGVGGGNQPQHF; cdr3_nt: TGTGCCAGCAGTGAAGGGGTTGGGGGCGGCAATCAGCCCCAGCATTTT
j_call: TRBJ1-2; d_call: NA; clone_size: NA; v_call: TRBV11-2; cdr3_aa: CASSPPGTGAYGYTF; cdr3_nt: TGTGCCAGCAGCCCGCCCGGGACGGGGGCCTATGGCTACACCTTC
j_call: TRBJ2-1; d_call: NA; clone_size: NA; v_call: TRBV7-9; cdr3_aa: CASSQWTKLEQFF; cdr3_nt: TGTGCCAGCAGCCAATGGACCAAGCTGGAGCAGTTCTTC
j_call: TRBJ2-5; d_call: TRBD2; clone_size: NA; v_call: TRBV12-5; cdr3_aa: CASGLSAGGPETQYF; cdr3_nt: TGTGCTAGTGGTTTGTCAGCGGGGGGGCCGGAGACCCAGTACTTC
j_call: TRBJ2-2; d_call: NA; clone_size: NA; v_call: TRBV5-1; cdr3_aa: CASSSLTASNTGELFF; cdr3_nt: TGCGCCAGCAGCTCCCTGACAGCCTCGAACACCGGGGAGCTGTTTTTT
j_call: TRBJ2-2; d_call: NA; clone_size: NA; v_call: TRBV18; cdr3_aa: CASSLSSGANTGELFF; cdr3_nt: TGTGCCAGCTCACTGAGCTCCGGCGCGAACACCGGGGAGCTGTTTTTT
j_call: TRBJ2-3; d_call: NA; clone_size: NA; v_call: TRBV6-5; cdr3_aa: CASASRRGSTDTQYF; cdr3_nt: TGTGCCAGCGCTTCTCGCCGGGGAAGCACAGATACGCAGTATTTT
j_call: TRBJ2-2; d_call: NA; clone_size: NA; v_call: TRBV6-4; cdr3_aa: CASSERRNTGELFF; cdr3_nt: TGTGCCAGCAGTGAGCGAAGGAACACCGGGGAGCTGTTTTTT
j_call: TRBJ2-1; d_call: TRBD1; clone_size: NA; v_call: TRBV5-6; cdr3_aa: CASSTGFRTGDNEQFF; cdr3_nt: TGTGCCAGCAGCACTGGATTCCGGACAGGGGACAATGAGCAGTTCTTC
j_call: TRBJ2-3; d_call: TRBD2; clone_size: NA; v_call: TRBV7-9; cdr3_aa: CASSRALAGGDTQYF; cdr3_nt: TGTGCCAGCAGCCGGGCTCTAGCGGGAGGAGATACGCAGTATTTT
j_call: TRBJ1-1; d_call: NA; clone_size: few; v_call: TRBV28; cdr3_aa: CASSPPGGGNTEAFF; cdr3_nt: TGTGCCAGCAGTCCGCCGGGTGGGGGGAACACTGAAGCTTTCTTT
j_call: TRBJ1-5; d_call: NA; clone_size: NA; v_call: TRBV21-1; cdr3_aa: CASTLQQPQHF; cdr3_nt: TGTGCCAGCACTTTGCAACAGCCCCAGCATTTT
j_call: TRBJ1-6; d_call: TRBD1; clone_size: NA; v_call: TRBV19; cdr3_aa: CASTEGQRYSSYNSPLHF; cdr3_nt: TGTGCCAGTACCGAGGGACAGAGATACAGCTCCTATAATTCACCCCTCCACTTT
j_call: TRBJ2-1; d_call: NA; clone_size: NA; v_call: TRBV3-1/TRBV3-2; cdr3_aa: CASSRGRGDEQFF; cdr3_nt: TGTGCCAGCAGCAGGGGCAGGGGGGATGAGCAGTTCTTC
j_call: TRBJ1-1; d_call: NA; clone_size: NA; v_call: TRBV6-4; cdr3_aa: CASSANTEAFF; cdr3_nt: TGTGCCAGCAGTGCAAACACTGAAGCTTTCTTT
j_call: TRBJ2-2; d_call: NA; clone_size: NA; v_call: TRBV11-2; cdr3_aa: CASSLGPTGELFF; cdr3_nt: TGTGCCAGCAGCTTGGGACCCACCGGGGAGCTGTTTTTT
j_call: TRBJ1-4; d_call: NA; clone_size: NA; v_call: TRBV10-3; cdr3_aa: CAISDKGTDEKLFF; cdr3_nt: TGTGCCATCAGTGATAAGGGGACGGATGAAAAACTGTTTTTT
j_call: TRBJ2-1; d_call: TRBD2; clone_size: NA; v_call: TRBV20-1; cdr3_aa: CSASNPAGGTWNEQFF; cdr3_nt: TGCAGTGCTAGTAATCCAGCGGGAGGGACATGGAATGAGCAGTTCTTC
j_call: TRBJ1-5; d_call: NA; clone_size: NA; v_call: TRBV6-5; cdr3_aa: CASRQHAGSNQPQHF; cdr3_nt: TGTGCCAGCAGACAACACGCAGGCAGCAATCAGCCCCAGCATTTT
j_call: TRBJ2-7; d_call: NA; clone_size: once; v_call: TRBV3-1/TRBV3-2; cdr3_aa: CASSLRGEGTSYEQYF; cdr3_nt: TGTGCCAGCAGCCTCCGGGGTGAGGGGACCTCCTACGAGCAGTACTTC
j_call: TRBJ2-5; d_call: TRBD2; clone_size: NA; v_call: TRBV9; cdr3_aa: CASSVRREAAETQYF; cdr3_nt: TGTGCCAGCAGCGTTCGGCGGGAGGCGGCAGAGACCCAGTACTTC
j_call: TRBJ2-7; d_call: TRBD2; clone_size: NA; v_call: TRBV3-1/TRBV3-2; cdr3_aa: CASSQVPGLAGGSRYEQYF; cdr3_nt: TGTGCCAGCAGCCAAGTCCCGGGACTAGCGGGGGGGTCCCGGTACGAGCAGTACTTC
j_call: TRBJ2-5; d_call: NA; clone_size: NA; v_call: TRBV30; cdr3_aa: CALSLGSETQYF; cdr3_nt: TGTGCCTTATCACTCGGGTCGGAGACCCAGTACTTC
j_call: TRBJ2-1; d_call: NA; clone_size: NA; v_call: TRBV24-1; cdr3_aa: CATGGGEATYNEQFF; cdr3_nt: TGTGCCACCGGAGGAGGGGAGGCTACCTACAATGAGCAGTTCTTC
j_call: TRBJ2-1; d_call: NA; clone_size: once; v_call: TRBV18; cdr3_aa: CASSSTDVYNEQFF; cdr3_nt: TGTGCCAGCTCATCGACAGACGTGTACAATGAGCAGTTCTTC
j_call: TRBJ1-1; d_call: NA; clone_size: NA; v_call: TRBV27; cdr3_aa: CASRGVRNPPEAFF; cdr3_nt: TGTGCCAGCAGGGGGGTCCGAAACCCCCCTGAAGCTTTCTTT
j_call: TRBJ1-6; d_call: TRBD1; clone_size: NA; v_call: TRBV7-6; cdr3_aa: CASSLGSRTGFSPLHF; cdr3_nt: TGTGCCAGCAGCTTAGGAAGTAGGACAGGTTTTTCACCCCTCCACTTT
j_call: TRBJ2-5; d_call: NA; clone_size: NA; v_call: TRBV14; cdr3_aa: CASSQGSAWGVQETQYF; cdr3_nt: TGTGCCAGCAGCCAAGGGAGCGCGTGGGGGGTACAAGAGACCCAGTACTTC
j_call: TRBJ1-2; d_call: NA; clone_size: NA; v_call: TRBV5-1; cdr3_aa: CASSLAGQPENYGYTF; cdr3_nt: TGCGCCAGCAGCTTGGCCGGACAGCCTGAGAACTATGGCTACACCTTC
j_call: TRBJ2-2; d_call: TRBD1; clone_size: NA; v_call: TRBV4-1; cdr3_aa: CASRDPTGFTGELFF; cdr3_nt: TGCGCCAGCAGGGACCCGACAGGGTTCACCGGGGAGCTGTTTTTT